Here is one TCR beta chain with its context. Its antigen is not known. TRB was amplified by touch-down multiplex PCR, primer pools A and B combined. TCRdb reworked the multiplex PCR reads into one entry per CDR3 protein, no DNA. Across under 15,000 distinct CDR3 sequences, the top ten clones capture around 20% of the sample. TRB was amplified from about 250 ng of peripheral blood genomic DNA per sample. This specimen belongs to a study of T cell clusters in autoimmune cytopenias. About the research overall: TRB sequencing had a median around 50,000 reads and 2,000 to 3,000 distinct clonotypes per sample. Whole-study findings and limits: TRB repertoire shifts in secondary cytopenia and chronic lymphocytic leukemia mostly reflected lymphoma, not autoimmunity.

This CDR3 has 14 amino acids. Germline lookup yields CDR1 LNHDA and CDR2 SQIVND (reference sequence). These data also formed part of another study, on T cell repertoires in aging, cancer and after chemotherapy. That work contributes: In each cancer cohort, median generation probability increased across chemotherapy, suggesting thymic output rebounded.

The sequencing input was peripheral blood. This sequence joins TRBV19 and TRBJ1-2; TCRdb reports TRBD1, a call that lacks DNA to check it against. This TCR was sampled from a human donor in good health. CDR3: CASTPTGTNYGYTF.